These 31 T cell receptor beta chains came from one sample sequenced in a study of neurological immune-mediated disorders. TCRdb reprocessed the 5' RACE reads via MiXCR and lists one record per CDR3 protein. The data contain 80,000 or so distinct CDR3 sequences, around 9.9% of them seen just once; the ten biggest clones take up 1.5% to 2%. Sequenced material: PBMCs. Receptors were obtained from a man aged 50 to 59 in good health.

Many counts were recorded for this clonotype. CDR3 coding DNA: TGTGCCAGCAGCTTGAGCGGCAGCGGGGGTTACGAGCAGTACTTC. Translating gives CASSLSGSGGYEQYF. The chain has TRBV7-2 and TRBJ2-7; 8 bases fit TRBD2. Germline CDR1 and CDR2: SGHTA and FQGNSA. CDR3 length: 15 amino acids. The ends lost 3 bases at V and 4 bases at J; junction bases unmatched: 8.

Ten or more counts support this clonotype. The V call is TRBV20-1, the J call TRBJ2-3; 8 positions agree with TRBD2. The CDR3 runs to 14 residues. Germline assignment: CDR1 DFQATT and CDR2 SNEGSKA (reference sequence). DNA for the CDR3: TGCAGAGGGGTGGCGGGGGGAACCGGAGATACGCAGTATTTT. This gives the protein CRGVAGGTGDTQYF.

This clonotype was counted ten times or more. V and J are TRBV5-1 and TRBJ1-1; D is unclear. The germline gives CDR1 SGHRS, CDR2 YFSETQ. This CDR3 has 14 amino acids. V lost 6 bases and J lost 5, with 17 bases in between. The CDR3 is CASTPREGGTEAFF. DNA of the CDR3: TGCGCCAGCACCCCTAGGGAGGGAGGGACTGAAGCTTTCTTT.

This clonotype has a count of ten or more. The V call is TRBV5-1, the J call TRBJ1-6; the match to TRBD1 covers 9 bases. The CDR3 is 14 amino acids. Germline loops: CDR1 SGHRS, CDR2 YFSETQ. V lost 2 bases and J lost 7; bases outside the gene matches: 1. The CDR3 protein is CASSFGTGNSPLHF. The DNA of the CDR3 is TGCGCCAGCAGCTTCGGGACAGGGAATTCACCCCTCCACTTT.

Many counts were recorded for this clonotype. This sequence joins TRBV6-5 and TRBJ2-5; D call uncertain. The germline V and J ends were trimmed by 6 bases and 2 bases, with 10 bases remaining between them. This CDR3 is built from 13 residues. Germline-derived CDR1 and CDR2 are MNHEY and SVGAGI. CDR3 residues: CASRASAQETQYF. CDR3 nucleotides: TGTGCCAGCAGGGCTTCAGCGCAAGAGACCCAGTACTTC.

This rearrangement joins TRBV5-5 to TRBJ1-5; D remains ambiguous. The ends were cut back, 1 base at V and 1 base at J, with 6 bases in the middle. The CDR3 length is 14 residues. Germline CDR1 reads SGHKS; CDR2 reads YYEKEE (reference sequence). CDR3 loop: CASSLRESNQPQHF. CDR3 in DNA: TGTGCCAGCAGCTTGCGGGAGAGCAATCAGCCCCAGCATTTT.

As to this clonotype: No conserved phenylalanine or tryptophan ends this CDR3, so it is likely a read error. The chain recombines TRBV3-1 with TRBJ1-4; D is unclear. Germline CDR1 and CDR2: LGHDT and YNNKEL (reference sequence). The CDR3 totals 15 residues. This CDR3 reads CASTQGSLFNEKLFL. Here the CDR3 DNA reads TGTGCCAGCACCCAAGGAAGTCTCTTTAATGAAAAACTGTTTTTA.

Ten or more counts support this clonotype. The chain links TRBV7-9 to TRBJ2-7; maybe TRBD2 (5 bases). The CDR3 contains 15 residues. Trimming cost V 2 bases and J 5 bases, with 16 bases left between them. Germline V gene sequence: CDR1 SEHNR, CDR2 FQNEAQ (reference sequence). CDR3 sequence reads: CASSLPGIGKDEQYF. In nucleotides, the CDR3 is TGTGCCAGCAGCTTACCGGGGATCGGGAAGGACGAGCAGTACTTC.

This clonotype has at least ten counts. The chain links TRBV7-2 to TRBJ1-1, with 8 bases lining up with TRBD1. This CDR3 contains 14 residues. The germline V gene has CDR1 SGHTA and CDR2 FQGNSA. J lost 10 bases, V lost 4 bases, and 11 bases had no gene match. This CDR3 reads CASSSPPGGAGAFF. CDR3 DNA sequence: TGTGCCAGCAGCTCCCCGCCAGGGGGCGCAGGAGCTTTCTTT.

This clonotype showed up many times. This chain connects TRBV3-1 to TRBJ1-4; 11 nucleotides line up with TRBD1. This CDR3 has 16 residues. Unmatched junction bases numbered 4, after V lost 0 bases and J lost 7 bases. Per the germline V gene, CDR1 is LGHDT and CDR2 is YNNKEL (reference sequence). The CDR3 here is CASSQEGTGGSEKLFF. In nucleotides, the CDR3 is TGTGCCAGCAGCCAAGAAGGGACAGGGGGAAGTGAAAAACTGTTTTTT.

This clonotype was counted at least ten times. The chain has TRBV27 and TRBJ2-7, with D perhaps TRBD1 (5 bases). The CDR3 runs to 13 residues. The germline CDR1 and CDR2 sequences are MNHEY and SMNVEV (reference sequence). V was clipped by 6 bases and J by 3 bases, with 12 bases between them. The CDR3 region has the DNA TGTGCCAGCAGGGGGCTAGTCGGCTACGAGCAGTACTTC. This encodes CASRGLVGYEQYF.

This clonotype was recorded many times. CDR3 in amino acids: CSASGQGSYEQYF. The DNA for the CDR3 is TGCAGTGCTAGTGGACAGGGCTCCTACGAGCAGTACTTC. The chain combines TRBV20-1 with TRBJ2-7; 8 positions agree with TRBD1. The ends lost 3 bases at V and 0 bases at J; junction bases unmatched: 1. The CDR3 totals 13 residues. The germline V gene encodes CDR1 DFQATT and CDR2 SNEGSKA (reference sequence).

This clonotype was detected many times. The rearrangement links TRBV4-2 to TRBJ2-7; 11 bases align to TRBD2. Trimming at V came to 0 bases and at J to 2 bases, leaving 3 bases not matched to a gene. CDR1 and CDR2 (germline): LGHNA, YNFKEQ. This CDR3 has 16 residues. This CDR3 is CASSQDLSGRAYEQYF. The DNA of the CDR3 is TGTGCCAGCAGCCAAGATCTTAGCGGGAGGGCCTACGAGCAGTACTTC.

This clonotype was recorded at least ten times. The chain carries TRBV20-1 and TRBJ1-1, with D possibly being TRBD1 (6 bases). CDR1 DFQATT and CDR2 SNEGSKA come from the germline V gene (reference sequence). The CDR3 extends over 15 amino acids. Trimming took 0 bases from V and 0 from J, leaving 11 bases between them. CDR3 bases: TGCAGTGCTAGAGATCTGGAGGGGGTGAACACTGAAGCTTTCTTT. Translation gives CSARDLEGVNTEAFF.

This clonotype has a count of ten or more. DNA for the CDR3: TGCAGTGCCCCGAGCGGAGGACGCAACAATGAGCAGTTCTTC. The encoded protein is CSAPSGGRNNEQFF. This rearrangement joins TRBV20-1 to TRBJ2-1, with a possible D match to TRBD2 (5 bases). The CDR3 extends over 14 amino acids. In germline, CDR1 is DFQATT, CDR2 SNEGSKA (reference sequence). V lost 6 bases and J lost 5, with 17 bases in between.

This clonotype was seen a handful of times. The chain is built from TRBV5-6 and TRBJ2-3; 9 nucleotides agree with TRBD2. V dropped 1 base and J dropped 5; count of bases not matched to a gene: 14. From germline, CDR1 is SGHDT and CDR2 YYEEEE. The CDR3 has 18 residues. The DNA of the CDR3 is TGTGCCAGCAGCTTGTGGGCGGGGGGGCCCGGGTATGGAGATACGCAGTATTTT. This gives the protein CASSLWAGGPGYGDTQYF.

This clonotype was recorded many times. The genes are TRBV10-3 and TRBJ2-7; 9 bases map to TRBD2. CDR1 and CDR2 (germline): ENHRY, SYGVKD. V lost 6 bases to trimming and J lost 1 base; unmatched junction nucleotides: 4. The CDR3 length is 14 residues. CDR3 sequence (DNA): TGTGCCATCAGCCTAGCGGGACCTTCCTACGAGCAGTACTTC. It specifies CAISLAGPSYEQYF.

This clonotype occurred many times. This chain uses TRBV25-1 with TRBJ1-6, with D possibly being TRBD1 (6 bases). Trimming took off 3 bases at V and 10 bases at J, with 10 bases between the two ends. Per germline, CDR1 MGHDK and CDR2 SYGVNS. The CDR3 extends over 13 amino acids. CDR3 DNA: TGTGCCAGCAGTGAGACACAGGGCTCACCCCTCCACTTT. Amino acids: CASSETQGSPLHF. Based on the CDR3 plus reference TRBV25-1 and TRBJ1-6, the full variable domain is EADIYQTPRYLVIGTGKKITLECSQTMGHDKMYWYQQDPGMELHLIHYSYGVNSTEKGDLSSESTVSRIRTEHFPLTLESARPSHTSQYLCASSETQGSPLHFGNGTRLTVT.

At least ten counts were recorded for this clonotype. The V gene is TRBV12-3 or TRBV12-4, the J gene TRBJ1-1; 10 nucleotides match TRBD1. The CDR3 totals 14 residues. The V and J ends lost 7 bases and 4 bases, in that order; junction bases with no gene match: 6. The CDR3 here is CASTGQGVGTEAFF. Written as DNA, the CDR3 is TGTGCCAGCACCGGACAGGGGGTCGGCACTGAAGCTTTCTTT.

This clonotype was found a few times. The chain recombines TRBV28 with TRBJ1-2; D remains ambiguous. V lost 8 bases to trimming and J lost 0 bases, with 13 bases between them. Germline V gene sequence: CDR1 MDHEN, CDR2 SYDVKM. The CDR3 consists of 14 residues. CDR3 nucleotide sequence: TGTGCCAGCGACCGGGTTCCTCCTAACTATGGCTACACCTTC. This codes for CASDRVPPNYGYTF.

This clonotype came up many times. The rearrangement uses TRBV5-1 and TRBJ1-4, with no clear D. CDR1 is SGHRS and CDR2 is YFSETQ in the germline V gene. V dropped 5 bases and J dropped 0 bases, with 14 bases sitting between them. The CDR3 is made up of 16 amino acids. The CDR3: CASSVHVGSTNEKLFF. CDR3 DNA sequence: TGCGCCAGCAGTGTACACGTCGGTTCAACTAATGAAAAACTGTTTTTT.

Ten or more counts support this clonotype. This chain links TRBV7-2 with TRBJ1-1; 7 bases map to TRBD1. Germline V gives CDR1 SGHTA, CDR2 FQGNSA. CDR3 length: 17 amino acids. After removal of 1 base from V and 0 bases from J, the junction contained 8 bases not matched to a gene. The CDR3 region is CASSLGLQGGMNTEAFF. The CDR3 coding sequence is TGTGCCAGCAGCTTAGGTCTTCAGGGGGGAATGAACACTGAAGCTTTCTTT.

This clonotype was counted at least ten times. This chain links TRBV6-1 with TRBJ1-2, with a weak D call TRBD1 (6 bases). CDR3 length: 14 residues. Germline-derived CDR1 and CDR2 are MNHNS and SASEGT. The V and J ends lost 6 bases and 4 bases respectively, with 15 bases between them. The CDR3 DNA reads TGTGCCAGCAGCCCCGCGGACAGATTCTATGGCTACACCTTC. Amino acids: CASSPADRFYGYTF.

This clonotype was counted ten times or more. The V and J genes are TRBV5-1 and TRBJ2-7; D may correspond to TRBD1 or TRBD2 (6 bases each). Germline lookup yields CDR1 SGHRS and CDR2 YFSETQ. With 4 bases removed from V and 3 bases from J, the gap between germline ends came to 14 bases. This CDR3 region has 14 residues. Here the CDR3 reads CASSPGGGGYEQYF. CDR3 bases: TGCGCCAGCAGCCCCGGTGGAGGGGGCTACGAGCAGTACTTC.

This clonotype was recorded many times. The V call is TRBV6-1, the J call TRBJ1-1; 9 bases fit TRBD1. Germline-derived CDR1 and CDR2 are MNHNS and SASEGT. This CDR3 has 14 residues. J lost 5 bases, V lost 8 bases, and 9 bases had no gene match. In DNA form, the CDR3 reads TGTGCCAGCGATACACAGGGGGCGGAGACTGAAGCTTTCTTT. It specifies CASDTQGAETEAFF.

This clonotype was picked up many times. V and J are TRBV7-8 and TRBJ1-5; maybe TRBD1 (5 bases). V dropped 3 bases and J dropped 11 bases, with 11 bases sitting between them. Germline-derived CDR1 and CDR2 are SGHVS and FQNEAQ. The CDR3 totals 12 residues. CDR3 residues: CASSFDEGSQHF. In DNA form, the CDR3 reads TGTGCCAGCAGCTTTGACGAGGGGTCCCAGCATTTT.

This clonotype came up many times. The chain carries TRBV5-1 and TRBJ2-2; 9 bases match TRBD1. The ends lost 0 bases at V and 4 bases at J; junction bases unmatched: 7. Per germline, CDR1 SGHRS and CDR2 YFSETQ. The CDR3 is 17 amino acids. The CDR3 region has the DNA TGCGCCAGCAGCTTGGGTCTACAGGGGGCCTTCACCGGGGAGCTGTTTTTT. As protein: CASSLGLQGAFTGELFF. The whole variable domain, remainder taken from reference TRBV5-1 and TRBJ2-2, is KAGVTQTPRYLIKTRGQQVTLSCSPISGHRSVSWYQQTPGQGLQFLFEYFSETQRNKGNFPGRFSGRQFSNSRSEMNVSTLELGDSALYLCASSLGLQGAFTGELFFGEGSRLTVL.

This clonotype occurred many times. The chain has TRBV29-1 and TRBJ2-3; weak D call: TRBD2 (5 bases). Trimming pared 8 bases from V and 9 bases from J, leaving 18 bases between. This CDR3 comprises 12 residues. Germline assignment: CDR1 SQVTM and CDR2 ANQGSEA. The CDR3 loop is CSIRTGPDTQYF. The CDR3 coding sequence is TGCAGCATAAGGACTGGGCCGGACACGCAGTATTTT.

This clonotype was picked up many times. The chain has TRBV12-3 or TRBV12-4 and TRBJ2-3, with D perhaps matching TRBD1 (6 bases). This CDR3 comprises 15 residues. Trimming left V 5 bases short and J 0 bases short, with 12 bases between. CDR3 sequence: CASSDRKTSTDTQYF. In DNA form, the CDR3 reads TGTGCCAGCAGTGACAGGAAAACTAGCACAGATACGCAGTATTTT.

This clonotype was seen many times. The CDR3: CASSKDAYSYNEQFF. As DNA, the CDR3 is TGTGCCAGCAGCAAAGACGCGTACTCCTACAATGAGCAGTTCTTC. This chain uses TRBV21-1 with TRBJ2-1. TRBV21-1 represents a pseudogene. The CDR3 is 15 amino acids.

This clonotype has a count of ten or more. The chain employs TRBV28 and TRBJ1-4; a weak D match, TRBD1 (5 bases). Trimming removed 6 bases from V and 7 bases from J, with 15 bases in between. The CDR3 is 14 residues long. Germline CDR1 reads MDHEN; CDR2 reads SYDVKM. The CDR3 loop is CASRGSGPGEKLFF. The CDR3, as DNA: TGTGCCAGCAGGGGATCGGGGCCAGGTGAAAAACTGTTTTTT. The full variable domain, in which reference TRBV28 and TRBJ1-4 provide the parts outside the CDR3, is DVKVTQSSRYLVKRTGEKVFLECVQDMDHENMFWYRQDPGLGLRLIYFSYDVKMKEKGDIPEGYSVSREKKERFSLILESASTNQTSMYLCASRGSGPGEKLFFGSGTQLSVL.